The 32 T cell receptor beta chains below all came from one sample that was sequenced in a study of cytomegalovirus exposure and HLA in healthy donors. The PCR ran on 60 Vbeta and 13 Jbeta primers. Assay used: immunoSEQ multiplex PCR; TCRdb lists only in-frame clones, some missing. The profile shows about 120,000 clones, 65% to 80% of them singletons. The material sequenced was PBMCs. All receptors derive from a man aged 18 to 30 in good health and CMV-seropositive.

In DNA, the CDR3 is TGTGCCAGCAGCCGCGACAGGGCGATTAATGGCTACACCTTC. It codes for CASSRDRAINGYTF. The chain is built from TRBV14 and TRBJ1-2; 7 bases align to TRBD1. CDR1 SGHDN and CDR2 FVKESK come from the germline V gene. The CDR3 runs to 14 residues. The trim removed 4 bases at V and 6 bases at J, leaving 8 bases unmatched.

The chain recombines TRBV6-5 with TRBJ1-2; 10 bases are shared with TRBD1. The length of the CDR3 is 14 residues. CDR1 and CDR2 from the germline V gene are MNHEY and SVGAGI. V was clipped by 2 bases and J by 6 bases; unmatched bases: 3. The CDR3 reads CASSYGTGVDGYTF. The CDR3 DNA reads as TGTGCCAGCAGTTACGGGACAGGGGTGGATGGCTACACCTTC.

This sequence joins TRBV6-1 and TRBJ2-6; 8 bases align to TRBD1. There are 13 residues in the CDR3. The junction had 1 base not matched to a gene; V was cut back by 10 bases and J by 2 bases. CDR1 and CDR2 from the germline V gene are MNHNS and SASEGT. CDR3 region: CATRGPGANVLTF. In DNA, the CDR3 is TGTGCCACCAGGGGGCCTGGGGCCAACGTCCTGACTTTC.

A word on this clone: At one boundary the junction diverges from the germline segment, which might be a read error. The chain joins TRBV11-3 to TRBJ2-6, with D tentatively TRBD1 (6 bases). The CDR3 length is 15 residues. CDR1 and CDR2 (germline): SGHNT, YENEEA. The CDR3 loop reads CASSLGASGANGLTF. In DNA form, the CDR3 reads TGTGCCAGCAGCTTGGGGGCGTCTGGGGCCAACGGCCTGACTTTC.

In its sample, this clone was seen a few times. This chain uses TRBV11-2 with TRBJ1-1; 7 bases are shared with TRBD1. CDR3 length: 15 amino acids. Per germline, CDR1 SGHAT and CDR2 FQNNGV. J was trimmed by 3 bases and V by 4 bases; bases with no gene match: 8. The CDR3 DNA follows: TGTGCCAGCAGCTCCCGACAGGGAGGACACACTGAAGCTTTCTTT. Its protein is CASSSRQGGHTEAFF.

The rearrangement uses TRBV27 and TRBJ2-7; D not certain. Germline V CDR1 and CDR2: MNHEY, SMNVEV (reference sequence). The CDR3 totals 13 residues. The V end was cut by 5 bases, the J end by 6 bases, with 14 bases between. The CDR3 DNA is TGTGCCAGCAGTCCCGACCGACCGGGCGAGCAGTACTTC. It yields the protein CASSPDRPGEQYF.

This clone was seen a handful of times. This chain links TRBV9 with TRBJ2-1; TRBD2 might be the D (6 bases). The CDR3 has 17 amino acids. Germline V CDR1 and CDR2: SGDLS, YYNGEE. V was shortened by 2 bases and J by 0 bases, with 15 bases between the two germline ends. The CDR3 coding sequence is TGTGCCAGCAGCGTGGGCCCTAGCGCGAGCTCCTACAATGAGCAGTTCTTC. Translation: CASSVGPSASSYNEQFF. Full variable domain (rest looked up from reference TRBV9 and TRBJ2-1): DSGVTQTPKHLITATGQRVTLRCSPRSGDLSVYWYQQSLDQGLQFLIQYYNGEERAKGNILERFSAQQFPDLHSELNLSSLELGDSALYFCASSVGPSASSYNEQFFGPGTRLTVL.

The CDR3 protein is CASSRTLSTDTQYF. DNA for the CDR3: TGTGCCAGCAGTCGGACTCTGTCCACAGATACGCAGTATTTT. This chain joins TRBV27 and TRBJ2-3; maybe TRBD2 (5 bases). CDR1 is MNHEY, CDR2 SMNVEV, per germline (reference sequence). V was shortened by 5 bases and J by 2 bases, with 11 bases between the two germline ends. This CDR3 has 14 residues.

The chain uses TRBV10-2 and TRBJ2-6, with 7 bases aligning to TRBD1. CDR1 is WSHSY and CDR2 is SAAADI in the germline V gene. V shed 7 bases and J 0 bases; nucleotides not matched to a gene: 15. CDR3 length: 19 amino acids. In nucleotides, the CDR3 is TGCGCCAGCACCATAAAACCGGGACAGCGCTCCTCTGGGGCCAACGTCCTGACTTTC. It specifies CASTIKPGQRSSGANVLTF.

The gene calls are TRBV19 and TRBJ1-5; tentative D call: TRBD1 (6 bases). CDR1 and CDR2 (germline): LNHDA, SQIVND (reference sequence). This CDR3 has 14 amino acids. V lost 9 bases and J 0 bases, leaving 12 bases between the germline ends. The chain's CDR3 is CASWTAYSNQPQHF. CDR3 coding DNA: TGTGCCAGCTGGACAGCTTATAGCAATCAGCCCCAGCATTTT.

This clone was seen more than once but under ten times. The genes are TRBV5-1 and TRBJ1-1; TRBD1 might be the D (6 bases). The CDR3 has 13 residues. Germline loops: CDR1 SGHRS, CDR2 YFSETQ. Trimming stripped 3 bases from V and 1 base from J, with 7 bases between. As DNA, the CDR3 is TGCGCCAGCAGCTCACAGGGGAACACTGAAGCTTTCTTT. This translates into CASSSQGNTEAFF.

The chain has TRBV5-1 and TRBJ2-7; 7 bases map to TRBD1. This CDR3 is built from 15 residues. Per germline, CDR1 SGHRS and CDR2 YFSETQ. After removal of 1 base from V and 3 bases from J, the junction contained 7 bases not matched to a gene. In DNA, the CDR3 is TGCGCCAGCAGCTTGAATCCAGGGGGTAGCTACGAGCAGTACTTC. It encodes CASSLNPGGSYEQYF.

This chain connects TRBV5-8 to TRBJ2-7; D perhaps matches TRBD1 (6 bases). The CDR3 consists of 15 residues. V dropped 4 bases and J dropped 4 bases, with 18 bases sitting between them. Germline-derived CDR1 and CDR2 are SGHTS and YDEGEE. This CDR3 reads CASSALGQFGYEQYF. In DNA form, the CDR3 reads TGTGCCAGCAGCGCCTTAGGACAGTTCGGTTACGAGCAGTACTTC.

This chain links TRBV9 with TRBJ2-7, with 10 bases lining up with TRBD2. After removal of 3 bases from V and 6 bases from J, the junction contained 6 bases not matched to a gene. The CDR3 extends over 14 amino acids. Germline V lookup: CDR1 SGDLS, CDR2 YYNGEE. CDR3 sequence reads: CASSASSGRGEQYF. The CDR3 nucleotides are TGTGCCAGCAGCGCCTCTAGCGGGAGAGGCGAGCAGTACTTC.

The J gene is TRBJ2-7, the V gene TRBV4-2, with TRBD2 identical over 7 bases. V lost 4 bases to trimming and J lost 3 bases; unmatched junction nucleotides: 6. The CDR3 consists of 14 residues. Germline V gene lookup returns CDR1 LGHNA and CDR2 YNFKEQ. The CDR3 nucleotides read TGTGCCAGCAGCCTCGGACTAGGAAGCTACGAGCAGTACTTC. Translated: CASSLGLGSYEQYF.

The V gene is TRBV2, the J gene TRBJ2-2; perhaps TRBD1 as D (5 bases). V was pared by 4 bases and J by 4 bases, with 10 bases between. The CDR3 loop spans 14 amino acids. Germline V gives CDR1 SNHLY, CDR2 FYNNEI. The DNA of the CDR3 is TGTGCCAGCAGTGTTCAGGGCACCACCGGGGAGCTGTTTTTT. Translation gives CASSVQGTTGELFF.

V gene TRBV4-1 combines with J gene TRBJ2-1; D gene uncertain. Trimming removed 4 bases at V and 6 bases at J, with 10 bases between. In germline, CDR1 is MGHRA, CDR2 YSYEKL. CDR3 length equals 13 residues. CDR3 sequence: CASSPILFNEQFF. The DNA of the CDR3 is TGCGCCAGCAGCCCCATACTCTTCAATGAGCAGTTCTTC.

The chain couples TRBV19 to TRBJ2-2, with 9 nucleotides matching TRBD2. The CDR3 runs to 17 residues. The V gene end was trimmed by 3 bases and the J gene end by 4 bases; junction bases not matched to a gene: 9. Germline CDR1 and CDR2: LNHDA and SQIVND (reference sequence). The CDR3, as DNA: TGTGCCAGTAGTATTAGGGCTAGCGGGAAAGTCACCGGGGAGCTGTTTTTT. It specifies CASSIRASGKVTGELFF.

This clone was detected once. V gene TRBV7-9 combines with J gene TRBJ2-7; D is unresolved. The V end was cut by 5 bases, the J end by 3 bases, with 8 bases between. The CDR3 is 12 residues long. Germline loops: CDR1 SEHNR, CDR2 FQNEAQ (reference sequence). CDR3 in DNA: TGTGCCAGCAGCGCGTTGAACTACGAGCAGTACTTC. Residues: CASSALNYEQYF.

The chain carries TRBV2 and TRBJ1-5; 8 nucleotides agree with TRBD1. V shed 4 bases and J 1 base; nucleotides not matched to a gene: 0. Germline CDR1 is SNHLY and CDR2 is FYNNEI. The CDR3 loop spans 14 amino acids. The CDR3 DNA is TGTGCCAGCAGTGGGACAGGGAGCAATCAGCCCCAGCATTTT. Its protein is CASSGTGSNQPQHF.

The chain couples TRBV7-9 to TRBJ1-2; D remains ambiguous. This CDR3 spans 13 amino acids. V was trimmed by 6 bases and J by 8 bases, leaving 16 bases between them. Germline CDR1 is SEHNR and CDR2 is FQNEAQ (reference sequence). Written as DNA, the CDR3 is TGTGCCAGCAGTTACCTCGGGGTCGAGGGCTACACCTTC. Its protein is CASSYLGVEGYTF.

The chain carries TRBV11-1 and TRBJ2-4, with TRBD1 as a possible D gene (6 bases). CDR3 length: 14 amino acids. CDR1 SGHAT and CDR2 FQDESV come from the germline V gene (reference sequence). V was shortened by 5 bases and J by 12 bases, with 20 bases between the two germline ends. In DNA form, the CDR3 reads TGTGCCAGCAGCCAACCAGGGCACCAGGACAGTCAGTACTTC. This sequence encodes CASSQPGHQDSQYF.

The chain is built from TRBV29-1 and TRBJ2-1; D might be TRBD2 (6 bases). V lost 8 bases and J 7 bases, leaving 21 bases between the germline ends. This CDR3 has 14 amino acids. Per germline, CDR1 SQVTM and CDR2 ANQGSEA. The CDR3 bases are TGCAGCCTGGGCTTCGGGGGTGCTGGGAATGAGCAGTTCTTC. Translated: CSLGFGGAGNEQFF.

The chain uses TRBV5-5 and TRBJ2-1, with a weak D call TRBD2 (5 bases). Trimming pared 2 bases from V and 6 bases from J, leaving 15 bases between. The CDR3 consists of 15 residues. CDR1 and CDR2 (germline): SGHKS, YYEKEE (reference sequence). In DNA form, the CDR3 reads TGTGCCAGCAGCTTCCTACTAGGAACGCTCAATGAGCAGTTCTTC. Translation: CASSFLLGTLNEQFF.

The chain recombines TRBV19 with TRBJ2-7; 7 bases are shared with TRBD2. V lost 4 bases and J lost 3; bases outside the gene matches: 12. The CDR3 spans 16 residues. The germline CDR1 and CDR2 sequences are LNHDA and SQIVND (reference sequence). CDR3 amino acids: CASSTPWGGDRYEQYF. CDR3 in DNA: TGTGCCAGTAGTACTCCTTGGGGGGGGGACCGCTACGAGCAGTACTTC.

The gene calls are TRBV6-5 and TRBJ1-6, with D possibly being TRBD1 (6 bases). There are 15 residues in the CDR3. V lost 0 bases to trimming and J lost 8 bases, with 11 bases between them. Germline V gene lookup returns CDR1 MNHEY and CDR2 SVGAGI. CDR3 in amino acids: CASSYSRTAHSPLHF. In DNA, the CDR3 is TGTGCCAGCAGTTACTCCAGGACAGCTCATTCACCCCTCCACTTT.

This chain connects TRBV6-5 to TRBJ1-2, with 7 bases lining up with TRBD1. Germline CDR1 and CDR2: MNHEY and SVGAGI. With 7 bases clipped from V and 6 bases from J, the junction kept 8 bases outside the gene matches. This CDR3 has 13 amino acids. In DNA, the CDR3 is TGTGCCAGCAATTCCCAGGGGGTTAATGGCTACACCTTC. Translating it yields CASNSQGVNGYTF.

The gene calls are TRBV9 and TRBJ2-7, with TRBD1 matching 9 bases. CDR1 SGDLS and CDR2 YYNGEE come from the germline V gene. Losses at the gene ends were 7 bases for V and 5 bases for J; bases not matched to a gene: 7. This CDR3 is 13 amino acids long. As DNA, the CDR3 is TGTGCCAGCGGGACAGGGAGCATCCACGAGCAGTACTTC. Amino acid sequence: CASGTGSIHEQYF.

The chain joins TRBV6-1 to TRBJ2-2; D is perhaps TRBD1 (5 bases). From germline, CDR1 is MNHNS and CDR2 SASEGT. The V end lost 3 bases, the J end lost 3 bases, and 8 bases lay between the germline ends. The CDR3 consists of 14 residues. The CDR3 DNA sequence: TGTGCCAGCAGTGACGCAGGGTACACCGGGGAGCTGTTTTTT. Its translation: CASSDAGYTGELFF.

The chain recombines TRBV5-4 with TRBJ1-2, with a weak D call TRBD1 (6 bases). The V gene's germline CDR1 is SGHNT and CDR2 YYREEE (reference sequence). The CDR3 is 14 residues long. The V and J ends lost 3 bases and 7 bases respectively, with 16 bases between them. CDR3 sequence reads: CASSSPSGEGGYTF. CDR3 nucleotide sequence: TGTGCCAGCAGCTCCCCTTCAGGGGAAGGTGGCTACACCTTC. The full variable domain, its missing parts supplied by reference TRBV5-4 and TRBJ1-2, is ETGVTQSPTHLIKTRGQQVTLRCSSQSGHNTVSWYQQALGQGPQFIFQYYREEENGRGNFPPRFSGLQFPNYSSELNVNALELDDSALYLCASSSPSGEGGYTFGSGTRLTVV.

The chain employs TRBV29-1 and TRBJ2-1; TRBD1 matches 10 bases. The CDR3 covers 16 residues. The trim removed 3 bases at V and 2 bases at J, leaving 7 bases unmatched. Germline lookup yields CDR1 SQVTM and CDR2 ANQGSEA. CDR3 sequence: CSVDGWGQGTYNEQFF. The DNA for the CDR3 is TGCAGCGTTGATGGTTGGGGACAGGGGACCTACAATGAGCAGTTCTTC.

The chain employs TRBV7-9 and TRBJ1-3; D gene unclear. The ends were cut back, 5 bases at V and 7 bases at J, with 6 bases in the middle. This CDR3 is built from 11 residues. Germline V lookup: CDR1 SEHNR, CDR2 FQNEAQ (reference sequence). CDR3 bases: TGTGCCAGCAGCCCGGGGAACACCATATATTTT. This codes for CASSPGNTIYF.